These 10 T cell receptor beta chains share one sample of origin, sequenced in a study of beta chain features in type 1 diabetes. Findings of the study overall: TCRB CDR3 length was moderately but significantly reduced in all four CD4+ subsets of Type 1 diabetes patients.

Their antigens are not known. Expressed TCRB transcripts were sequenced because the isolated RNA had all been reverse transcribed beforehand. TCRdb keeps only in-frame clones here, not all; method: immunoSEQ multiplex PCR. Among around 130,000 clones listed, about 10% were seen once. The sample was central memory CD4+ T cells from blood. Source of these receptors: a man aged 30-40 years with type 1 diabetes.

The CDR3: CASSQRRGGDNEQFF. The CDR3 DNA reads as TGTGCCAGCAGCCAAAGGAGGGGAGGGGACAATGAGCAGTTCTTC. The rearrangement links TRBV7-2 to TRBJ2-1, with 7 bases matching TRBD2. CDR1 is SGHTA, CDR2 FQGNSA, per germline. V lost 5 bases, J lost 5 bases, and 9 bases stayed unmatched. The CDR3 sequence is 15 residues long.

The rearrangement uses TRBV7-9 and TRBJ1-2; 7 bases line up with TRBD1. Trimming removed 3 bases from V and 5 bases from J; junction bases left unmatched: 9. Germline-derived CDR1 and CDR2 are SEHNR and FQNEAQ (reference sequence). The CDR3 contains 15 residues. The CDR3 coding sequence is TGTGCCAGCAGCTTTGTACAGGGGATAGAGTATGGCTACACCTTC. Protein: CASSFVQGIEYGYTF. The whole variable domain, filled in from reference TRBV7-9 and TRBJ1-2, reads DTGVSQNPRHKITKRGQNVTFRCDPISEHNRLYWYRQTLGQGPEFLTYFQNEAQLEKSRLLSDRFSAERPKGSFSTLEIQRTEQGDSAMYLCASSFVQGIEYGYTFGSGTRLTVV.

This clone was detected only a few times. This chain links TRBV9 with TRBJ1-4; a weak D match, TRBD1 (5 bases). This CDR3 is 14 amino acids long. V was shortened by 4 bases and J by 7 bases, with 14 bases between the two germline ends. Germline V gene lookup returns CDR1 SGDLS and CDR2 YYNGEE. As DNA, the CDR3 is TGTGCCAGCAGCCCCCATCGGAGGGGTGAAAAACTGTTTTTT. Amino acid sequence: CASSPHRRGEKLFF.

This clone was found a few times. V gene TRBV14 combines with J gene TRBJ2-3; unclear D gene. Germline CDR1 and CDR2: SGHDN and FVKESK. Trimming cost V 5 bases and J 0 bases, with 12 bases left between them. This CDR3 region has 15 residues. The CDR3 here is CASSYQTHSTDTQYF. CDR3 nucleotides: TGTGCCAGCAGCTATCAAACACACAGCACAGATACGCAGTATTTT.

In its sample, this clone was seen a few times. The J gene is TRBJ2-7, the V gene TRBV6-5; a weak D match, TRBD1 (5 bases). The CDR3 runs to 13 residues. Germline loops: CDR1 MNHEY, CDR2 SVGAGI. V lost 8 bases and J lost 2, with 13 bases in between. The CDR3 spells CASLDSATYEQYF. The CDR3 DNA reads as TGTGCCAGCCTTGACAGTGCCACCTACGAGCAGTACTTC.

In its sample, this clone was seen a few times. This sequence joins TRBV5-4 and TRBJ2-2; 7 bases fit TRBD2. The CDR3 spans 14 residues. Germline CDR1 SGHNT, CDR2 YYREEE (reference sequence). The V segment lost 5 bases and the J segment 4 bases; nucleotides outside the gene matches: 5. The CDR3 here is CASRSGGGTGELFF. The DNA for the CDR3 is TGTGCCAGCAGGTCGGGGGGAGGCACCGGGGAGCTGTTTTTT.

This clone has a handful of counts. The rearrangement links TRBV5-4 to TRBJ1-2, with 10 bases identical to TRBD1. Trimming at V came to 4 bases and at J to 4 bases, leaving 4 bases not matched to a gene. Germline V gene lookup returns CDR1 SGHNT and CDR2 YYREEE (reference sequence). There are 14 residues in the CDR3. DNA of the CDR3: TGTGCCAGCAGCATCTGGACAGGGGGCTATGGCTACACCTTC. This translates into CASSIWTGGYGYTF. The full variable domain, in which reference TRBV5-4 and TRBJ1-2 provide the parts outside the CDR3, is ETGVTQSPTHLIKTRGQQVTLRCSSQSGHNTVSWYQQALGQGPQFIFQYYREEENGRGNFPPRFSGLQFPNYSSELNVNALELDDSALYLCASSIWTGGYGYTFGSGTRLTVV.

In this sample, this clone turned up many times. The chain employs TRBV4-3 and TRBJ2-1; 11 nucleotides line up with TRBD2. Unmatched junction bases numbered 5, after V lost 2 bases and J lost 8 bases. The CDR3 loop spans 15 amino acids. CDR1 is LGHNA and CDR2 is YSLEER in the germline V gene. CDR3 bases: TGCGCCAGCAGCCAACCTAGCGGGGGGAAACATGAGCAGTTCTTC. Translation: CASSQPSGGKHEQFF.

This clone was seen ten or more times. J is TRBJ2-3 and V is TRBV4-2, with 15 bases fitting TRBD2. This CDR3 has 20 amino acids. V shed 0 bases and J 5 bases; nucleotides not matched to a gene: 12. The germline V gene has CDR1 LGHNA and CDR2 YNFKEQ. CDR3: CASSQDIRIWTSGGEDTQYF. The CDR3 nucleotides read TGTGCCAGCAGCCAAGATATTAGAATCTGGACTAGCGGGGGGGAAGATACGCAGTATTTT.

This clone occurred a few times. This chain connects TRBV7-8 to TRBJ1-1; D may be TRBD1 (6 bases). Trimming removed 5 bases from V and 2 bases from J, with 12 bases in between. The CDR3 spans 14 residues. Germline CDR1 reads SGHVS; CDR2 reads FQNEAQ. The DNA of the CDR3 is TGTGCCAGCAGCCCCCGGGACACCAACACTGAAGCTTTCTTT. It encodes CASSPRDTNTEAFF.